A selection of T cell receptor beta chains follows, all from one sample in a study of vaccination effects on CD4 cells after COVID-19. Generated by immunoSEQ multiplex PCR, the TCRdb table keeps only in-frame clones and is missing some. The repertoire holds tens of thousands of clones, more than 60% seen once, with roughly 2.2% in the top ten. No antigen has been assigned to these receptors. Sequences were derived from CD4+ T cells from PBMCs cultured without peptide, sampled after COVID-19 vaccination. These receptors were taken from a human donor who received a COVID-19 vaccine. CDR3s include the opening cysteine and the closing phenylalanine or tryptophan.

V,length,CDR3
TRBV2,16,CASTEGTSGGQETQYF
TRBV5-1,15,CASSPHSADGETQYF
TRBV12-3/TRBV12-4,13,CASSNHQKVRLFF
TRBV18,12,CASSNRDSGYTF
TRBV7-2,17,CASSPRSQGSSGNTIYF
TRBV19,15,CASTPGQGGTDTQYF
TRBV5-1,16,CASSLGAGGSNQPQHF
TRBV6-6,13,CASFLDPDTEAFF
TRBV2,17,CASSEWPGTSLYNEQFF
TRBV6-5,13,CASRPSSGNTIYF
TRBV27,15,CASSLPPMTGSPLHF
TRBV24-1,12,CATSEAGFEAFF
TRBV27,15,CASSARTGLHQPQHF
TRBV7-2,15,CASSPGLAAQETQYF
TRBV12-3/TRBV12-4,11,CASRARDTQYF
TRBV30,13,CAWEGQGNSPLHF
TRBV28,12,CASNGLGSPLHF
TRBV27,11,CASSLTQPQHF
TRBV5-1,15,CASSPGGPATDTQYF
TRBV18,13,CASSQGQGDIQYF
TRBV6-6,14,CASRYQGLKDTQYF
TRBV5-1,15,CASSFEGSPGYGYTF
TRBV5-1,14,CASSLGGNQETQYF
TRBV21-1,20,CASSKALLAGGPSNTGELFF
TRBV24-1,15,CATSDATGGMDTQYF
TRBV30,13,CAWRRSFQETQYF
TRBV11-2,14,CASSMRGGADTQYF
TRBV5-1,16,CASSDPSGGSYNEQFF
TRBV25-1,16,CASSAGGPLRNTEAFF
TRBV5-8,13,CASSLDGYNEQFF
TRBV19,12,CASSSRTGELFF
TRBV15,23,CATSRVREFYSRAGSSGANVLTF
TRBV6-2/TRBV6-3,17,CASSYSFIAGHTDTQYF
TRBV5-1,17,CASSPMGREIPGNTIYF
TRBV23-1,17,CASSQSIPGYYNSPLHF
TRBV9,16,CASSSRTGPDTGELFF
TRBV5-5,15,CASSLGGRVGEKLFF
TRBV7-2,14,CASSLQSSEETQYF
TRBV6-5,16,CASSYWNRGVNTEAFF
TRBV7-8,16,CASSLGGTGRRTEAFF
TRBV7-2,13,CASSLVGNQPQHF
TRBV7-2,14,CASSSVGLPEKLFF
TRBV20-1,11,CSASYTSTYTF
TRBV7-2,15,CASSVGQMRTGELFF
TRBV10-2,15,CASSAREVTYNEQFF
TRBV18,15,CASSPIGEMGTEAFF
TRBV6-5,13,CASRPSYNSPLHF
TRBV7-9,15,CASSRVGGFANIQYF
TRBV10-2,14,CASRETASNYGYTF
TRBV7-6,16,CASSLAGPLARNEQFF
TRBV5-5,15,CASSIGTSTNEKLFF
TRBV28,14,CASSSGGVYQPQHF
TRBV5-1,17,CASSLDSIFPDGYGYTF
TRBV5-4,13,CASSLDRNTEAFF
TRBV19,12,CASKANLYGYTF
TRBV3-1/TRBV3-2,15,CASSQGVLGSYGYTF
TRBV5-1,12,CASSLDTYGYTF
TRBV6-5,14,CASSYSGGGQPQHF
TRBV5-1,16,CASSVDWGLGTGELFF